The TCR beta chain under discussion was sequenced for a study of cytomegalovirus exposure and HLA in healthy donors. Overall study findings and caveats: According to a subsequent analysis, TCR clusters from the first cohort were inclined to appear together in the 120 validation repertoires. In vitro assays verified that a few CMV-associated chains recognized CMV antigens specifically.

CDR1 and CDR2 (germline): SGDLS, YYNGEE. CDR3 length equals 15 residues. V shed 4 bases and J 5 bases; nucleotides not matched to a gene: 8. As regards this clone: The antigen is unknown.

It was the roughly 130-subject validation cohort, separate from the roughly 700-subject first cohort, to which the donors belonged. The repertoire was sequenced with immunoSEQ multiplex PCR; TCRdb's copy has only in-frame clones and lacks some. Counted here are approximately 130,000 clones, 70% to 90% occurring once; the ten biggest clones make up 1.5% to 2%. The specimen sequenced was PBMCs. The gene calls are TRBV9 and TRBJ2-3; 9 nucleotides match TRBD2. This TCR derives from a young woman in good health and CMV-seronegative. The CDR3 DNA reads TGTGCCAGCAGCATAAGGACTAGCGCGGGAGATACGCAGTATTTT. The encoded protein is CASSIRTSAGDTQYF. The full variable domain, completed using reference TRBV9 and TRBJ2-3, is DSGVTQTPKHLITATGQRVTLRCSPRSGDLSVYWYQQSLDQGLQFLIQYYNGEERAKGNILERFSAQQFPDLHSELNLSSLELGDSALYFCASSIRTSAGDTQYFGPGTRLTVL.